This passage covers 15 T cell receptor beta chains from one sample sequenced in a study of ipilimumab plus nivolumab after autologous stem cell transplantation (dated by TCRdb to about 2021). Library preparation was by the immunoSEQ multiplex PCR assay. The immuneACCESS repertoire file appears here via TCRdb, limited to in-frame rearrangements. These files lack a portion of the clones; in checked studies, under half of the deficit traces to unresolved V genes, and the cause of the others is not known. This sample has 9,000 to 9,500 clones in its table, and about 70% of those were observed once. Less than 20% of the sample belongs to the ten largest clones. The material sequenced was PBMCs, taken in a trial of ipilimumab plus nivolumab as post-transplant consolidation. Receptor source: a female donor with multiple myeloma.

This clone has just a few counts. The gene calls are TRBV7-8 and TRBJ2-5, with 16 bases fitting TRBD2. The CDR3 spans 17 residues. The germline V gene encodes CDR1 SGHVS and CDR2 FQNEAQ. V shed 3 bases and J 4 bases; nucleotides not matched to a gene: 5. This chain's CDR3 is CASSLGLAGGRGETQYF. The CDR3 DNA reads TGTGCCAGCAGCTTGGGACTAGCGGGAGGGAGGGGAGAGACCCAGTACTTC.

The gene calls are TRBV6-5 and TRBJ2-7, with a tentative D call TRBD1 (6 bases). In germline, CDR1 is MNHEY, CDR2 SVGAGI. CDR3 length: 15 amino acids. V lost 6 bases, J lost 1 base, and 16 bases lay in between. This chain's CDR3 is CASSPPDRASYEQYF. In DNA, the CDR3 is TGTGCCAGCAGCCCGCCGGACAGAGCTTCCTACGAGCAGTACTTC.

This chain uses TRBV29-1 with TRBJ1-1; the D gene is possibly TRBD1 (5 bases). Germline V CDR1 and CDR2: SQVTM, ANQGSEA. The CDR3 totals 13 residues. V was pared by 5 bases and J by 3 bases, with 13 bases between. CDR3 sequence reads: CSVRWGIDTEAFF. CDR3 bases: TGCAGCGTTCGGTGGGGGATCGACACTGAAGCTTTCTTT.

CDR3 loop: CASSSTDDTEAFF. The DNA of the CDR3 is TGTGCCAGCAGCTCGACGGATGACACTGAAGCTTTCTTT. This sequence joins TRBV2 and TRBJ1-1, with no clear D. The CDR3 has 13 amino acids. CDR1 and CDR2 (germline): SNHLY, FYNNEI. V was pared by 6 bases and J by 3 bases, with 11 bases between.

The chain recombines TRBV7-3 with TRBJ1-6, with D uncertain. The CDR3 totals 13 residues. V was clipped by 3 bases and J by 5 bases, with 5 bases between them. CDR1 SGHTA and CDR2 FQGTGA come from the germline V gene. In nucleotides, the CDR3 is TGTGCCAGCAGCTTCACCAATAATTCACCCCTCCACTTT. This sequence encodes CASSFTNNSPLHF.

The chain is built from TRBV6-1 and TRBJ2-3, with D perhaps matching TRBD2 (5 bases). There are 13 residues in the CDR3. Germline V gene sequence: CDR1 MNHNS, CDR2 SASEGT. Trimming cost V 7 bases and J 1 base, with 9 bases left between them. CDR3 bases: TGTGCCAGCATGCCCGGGGGCACAGATACGCAGTATTTT. This translates into CASMPGGTDTQYF.

In this sample, this clone turned up a few times. The chain recombines TRBV6-5 with TRBJ1-2; 8 bases are shared with TRBD1. Trimming removed 2 bases from V and 8 bases from J; junction bases left unmatched: 4. The germline V gene encodes CDR1 MNHEY and CDR2 SVGAGI. The CDR3 runs to 13 residues. This CDR3 is CASSYRWDRGYTF. CDR3 coding DNA: TGTGCCAGCAGTTACCGATGGGACAGGGGCTACACCTTC.

This clone was seen only a few times. The V gene is TRBV15, the J gene TRBJ1-4, with 7 bases identical to TRBD1. The V segment lost 0 bases and the J segment 7 bases; nucleotides outside the gene matches: 11. The CDR3 has 17 amino acids. Germline CDR1 reads LNHNV; CDR2 reads YYDKDF (reference sequence). CDR3 residues: CATSRDRLGGGGEKLFF. The CDR3 nucleotides are TGTGCCACCAGCAGAGATCGACTTGGAGGGGGCGGTGAAAAACTGTTTTTT.

The rearrangement joins TRBV14 to TRBJ2-7, with D tentatively TRBD2 (5 bases). The germline V and J ends were trimmed by 1 base and 9 bases, with 13 bases remaining between them. The germline V gene encodes CDR1 SGHDN and CDR2 FVKESK. The CDR3 consists of 13 residues. The CDR3 sequence is CASSQAPGIRQYF. CDR3 nucleotides: TGTGCCAGCAGCCAAGCCCCGGGAATCCGGCAGTACTTC.

The rearrangement joins TRBV11-2 to TRBJ2-7, with D possibly called TRBD1 or TRBD2 (5 bases each). The length of the CDR3 is 17 residues. Germline CDR1 is SGHAT and CDR2 is FQNNGV. The ends were cut back, 2 bases at V and 0 bases at J, with 17 bases in the middle. The CDR3, as DNA: TGTGCCAGCAGCTTAAGTAGCGTCGGTGGGGGCTCCTACGAGCAGTACTTC. This codes for CASSLSSVGGGSYEQYF. Complete variable domain (other parts from reference TRBV11-2 and TRBJ2-7): EAGVAQSPRYKIIEKRQSVAFWCNPISGHATLYWYQQILGQGPKLLIQFQNNGVVDDSQLPKDRFSAERLKGVDSTLKIQPAKLEDSAVYLCASSLSSVGGGSYEQYFGPGTRLTVT.

This clone was counted only a few times. The J gene is TRBJ2-1, the V gene TRBV25-1; TRBD2 aligns across 8 bases. Losses at the gene ends were 2 bases for V and 13 bases for J; bases not matched to a gene: 1. There are 11 residues in the CDR3. Germline lookup yields CDR1 MGHDK and CDR2 SYGVNS. In DNA, the CDR3 is TGTGCCAGCAGTGAAGGGACTAGTCAGTTCTTC. Residues: CASSEGTSQFF.

This chain links TRBV11-3 with TRBJ1-2; D call uncertain. V lost 1 base and J lost 8, with 8 bases in between. Germline CDR1 is SGHNT and CDR2 is YENEEA. This CDR3 contains 12 residues. CDR3 loop: CASSLAVEGYTF. The CDR3 bases are TGTGCCAGCAGCTTAGCAGTCGAGGGCTACACCTTC.

The chain has TRBV28 and TRBJ1-5; TRBD1 might be the D (5 bases). The CDR3 loop spans 14 amino acids. With 6 bases removed from V and 4 bases from J, the gap between germline ends came to 13 bases. Germline assignment: CDR1 MDHEN and CDR2 SYDVKM. The CDR3 nucleotides are TGTGCCAGCAGAAGTACAGGAAATAATCAGCCCCAGCATTTT. This sequence encodes CASRSTGNNQPQHF.

By proportion, this clone is medium-sized (0.01 to 0.1%). This rearrangement joins TRBV29-1 to TRBJ2-7, with 7 bases matching TRBD1. With V trimmed by 7 bases and J by 9 bases, 18 bases remained unmatched. The CDR3 consists of 14 residues. Germline V gives CDR1 SQVTM, CDR2 ANQGSEA. The CDR3 sequence: CSAKGGPLGPRQYF. In nucleotides, the CDR3 is TGCAGCGCCAAAGGGGGCCCTTTAGGGCCTCGGCAGTACTTC.

This chain links TRBV23-1 with TRBJ2-7, with 15 bases fitting TRBD2. TRBV23-1 is an ORF; its function is uncertain. The length of the CDR3 is 17 residues. Germline trimming cut 8 bases from V and 6 bases from J; bases unmatched to any gene: 14. The CDR3 nucleotides read TGCGCCAGCCTGAACGGGACTAGCGGGAGGAAGAGAGGCGAGCAGTACTTC. It codes for CASLNGTSGRKRGEQYF.